The 4 T cell receptor beta chains below come from one sample, sequenced in a study of blood T cell repertoires in COVID-19. Using immunoSEQ multiplex PCR, the repertoire was profiled, and TCRdb retains in-frame clones only, with some absent. The repertoire has roughly 50,000 clones, around 84% of them found once; the top ten carry around 15%. The sequencing input was peripheral blood. Receptors were obtained from a man aged 65-85 years with acute or convalescent COVID-19.

The CDR3 spells CAISDHSTDTQYF. The CDR3 nucleotides are TGTGCCATCAGTGATCATAGCACAGATACGCAGTATTTT. The chain is built from TRBV10-3 and TRBJ2-3; D uncertain. The CDR3 spans 13 residues. Trimming took off 3 bases at V and 0 bases at J, with 4 bases between the two ends. Germline CDR1 ENHRY, CDR2 SYGVKD.

The genes are TRBV18 and TRBJ2-1; 10 bases fit TRBD2. From germline, CDR1 is KGHSH and CDR2 LQKENI. The CDR3 runs 15 residues. The V and J ends lost 3 bases and 4 bases, in that order; junction bases with no gene match: 3. CDR3 DNA: TGTGCCAGCTCACCGGGGACTAGCGTGTACAATGAGCAGTTCTTC. This codes for CASSPGTSVYNEQFF.

This chain uses TRBV6-4 with TRBJ1-4; TRBD1 matches at 9 bases. The CDR3 is 16 residues long. Germline-derived CDR1 and CDR2 are MRHNA and SNTAGT. With 5 bases clipped from V and 3 bases from J, the junction kept 7 bases outside the gene matches. CDR3 DNA: TGTGCCAGCAGTTCGGGACAGGGCTTGGCTAATGAAAAACTGTTTTTT. Amino acids: CASSSGQGLANEKLFF.

The J gene is TRBJ2-4, the V gene TRBV19; 9 bases agree with TRBD2. V was clipped by 4 bases and J by 3 bases; unmatched bases: 4. Germline lookup yields CDR1 LNHDA and CDR2 SQIVND (reference sequence). The CDR3 loop spans 15 amino acids. The CDR3 DNA sequence: TGTGCCAGTAGTAGCGGGGGGGCCGACAAAAACATTCAGTACTTC. It translates to CASSSGGADKNIQYF.